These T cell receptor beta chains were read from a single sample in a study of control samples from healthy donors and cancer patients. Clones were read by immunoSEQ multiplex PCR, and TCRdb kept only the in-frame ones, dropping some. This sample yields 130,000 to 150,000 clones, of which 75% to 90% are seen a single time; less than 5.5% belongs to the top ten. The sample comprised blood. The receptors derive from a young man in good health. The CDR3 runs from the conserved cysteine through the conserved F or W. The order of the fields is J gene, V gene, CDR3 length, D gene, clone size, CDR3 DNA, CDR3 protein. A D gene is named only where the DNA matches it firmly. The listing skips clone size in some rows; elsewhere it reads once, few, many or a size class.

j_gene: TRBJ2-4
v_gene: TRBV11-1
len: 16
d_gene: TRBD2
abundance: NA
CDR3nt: TGTGCCAGCAGCTTAGGACCGGGGGGAGCCAAAAACATTCAGTACTTC
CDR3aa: CASSLGPGGAKNIQYF

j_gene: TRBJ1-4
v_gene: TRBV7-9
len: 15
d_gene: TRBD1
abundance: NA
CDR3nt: TGTGCCAGCAGCTCGGACAGGGCAGTGCGAGAAAAACTGTTTTTT
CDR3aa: CASSSDRAVREKLFF

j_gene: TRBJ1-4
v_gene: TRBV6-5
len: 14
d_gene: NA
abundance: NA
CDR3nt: TGTGCCAGCAGTTACGGGGGAAATAATGAAAAACTGTTTTTT
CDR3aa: CASSYGGNNEKLFF

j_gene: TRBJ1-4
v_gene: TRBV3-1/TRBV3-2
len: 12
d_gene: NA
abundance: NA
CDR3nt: TGTGCCAGCAGCAGCGGGCCCCTAAAACTGTTTTTT
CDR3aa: CASSSGPLKLFF

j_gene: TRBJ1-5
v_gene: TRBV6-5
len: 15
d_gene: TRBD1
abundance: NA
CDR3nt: TGTGCCAGCAGACCGACAGGGGGCCTCAATCAGCCCCAGCATTTT
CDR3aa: CASRPTGGLNQPQHF

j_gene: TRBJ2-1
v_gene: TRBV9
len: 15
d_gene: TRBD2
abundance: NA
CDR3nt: TGTGCCAGCAGCGTAGTGCCGGGGGGCTACAATGAGCAGTTCTTC
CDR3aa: CASSVVPGGYNEQFF

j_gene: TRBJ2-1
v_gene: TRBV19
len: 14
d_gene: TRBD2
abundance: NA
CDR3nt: TGTGCCAGCACGGGACTAGCGGGAGACAATGAGCAGTTCTTC
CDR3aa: CASTGLAGDNEQFF

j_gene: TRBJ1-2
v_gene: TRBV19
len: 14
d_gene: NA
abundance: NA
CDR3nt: TGTGCCAGTAGTCCATGGGGCGCTAACTATGGCTACACCTTC
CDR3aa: CASSPWGANYGYTF

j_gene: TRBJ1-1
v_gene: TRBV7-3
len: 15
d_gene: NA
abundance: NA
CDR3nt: TGTGCCAGCAGCTTAGGGGGAGGGGGTGGAACTGAAGCTTTCTTT
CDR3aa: CASSLGGGGGTEAFF

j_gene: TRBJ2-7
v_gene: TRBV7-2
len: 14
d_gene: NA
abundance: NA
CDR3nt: TGTGCCAGCAGCCCCATCCAGGGCTCCTACGAGCAGTACTTC
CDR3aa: CASSPIQGSYEQYF

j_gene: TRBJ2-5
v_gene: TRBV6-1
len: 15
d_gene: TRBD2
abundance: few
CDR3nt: TGTGCCAGCAGTGAAGGCGGGGGGGCCTCGCAGACCCAGTACTTC
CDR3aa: CASSEGGGASQTQYF

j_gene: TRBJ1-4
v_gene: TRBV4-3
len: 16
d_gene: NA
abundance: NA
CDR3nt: TGCGCCAGCAGCCCCGGGCTGCAGGGATCTAATGAAAAACTGTTTTTT
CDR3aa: CASSPGLQGSNEKLFF

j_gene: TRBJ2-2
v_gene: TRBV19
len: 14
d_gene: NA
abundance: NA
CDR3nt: TGTGCCAGTAGACTAAACAGGGCCACCGGGGAGCTGTTTTTT
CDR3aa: CASRLNRATGELFF

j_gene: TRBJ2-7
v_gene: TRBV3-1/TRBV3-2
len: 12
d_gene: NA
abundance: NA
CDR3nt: TGTGCCGACCGGGACGGTACCTACGAGCAGTACTTC
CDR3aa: CADRDGTYEQYF

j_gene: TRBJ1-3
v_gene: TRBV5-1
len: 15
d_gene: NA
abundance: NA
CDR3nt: TGCGCCAGCAGCGAACAGGGATACTCTGGAAACACCATATATTTT
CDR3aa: CASSEQGYSGNTIYF

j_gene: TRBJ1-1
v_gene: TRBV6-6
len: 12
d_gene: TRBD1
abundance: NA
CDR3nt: TGTGCCAGCAGTTACTCGAGGGGGCCAGCTTTCTTT
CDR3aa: CASSYSRGPAFF

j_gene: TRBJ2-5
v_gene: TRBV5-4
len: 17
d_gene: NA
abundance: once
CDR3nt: TGTGCCAGCAGCTTGGTGGGTGGGGGTCGCTACCAAGAGACCCAGTACTTC
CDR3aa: CASSLVGGGRYQETQYF

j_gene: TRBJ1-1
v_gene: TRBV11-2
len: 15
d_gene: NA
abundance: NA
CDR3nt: TGTGCCAGCAGCTCCCCGTCCGGGCGGAACACTGAAGCTTTCTTT
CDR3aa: CASSSPSGRNTEAFF

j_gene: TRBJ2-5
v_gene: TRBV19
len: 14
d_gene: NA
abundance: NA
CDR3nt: TGTGCCAGTCGAAAGGGCGTTAGGCAAGAGACCCAGTACTTC
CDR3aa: CASRKGVRQETQYF

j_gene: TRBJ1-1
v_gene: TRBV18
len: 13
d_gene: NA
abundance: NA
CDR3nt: TGTGCCAGCTCACCACAGGGGAACACTGAAGCTTTCTTT
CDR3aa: CASSPQGNTEAFF

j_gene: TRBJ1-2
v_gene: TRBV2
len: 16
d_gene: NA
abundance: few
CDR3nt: TGTGCCAGCAGTGACCTGGGGCAGGGAAATAACTATGGCTACACCTTC
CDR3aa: CASSDLGQGNNYGYTF

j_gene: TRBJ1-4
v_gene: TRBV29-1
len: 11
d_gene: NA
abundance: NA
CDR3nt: TGCAGCGTTGTTCATAATGAAAAACTGTTTTTT
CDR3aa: CSVVHNEKLFF

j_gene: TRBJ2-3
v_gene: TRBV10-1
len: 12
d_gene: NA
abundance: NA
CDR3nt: TGCGCCAGCGATCCGCCGGCAGATACGCAGTATTTT
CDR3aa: CASDPPADTQYF

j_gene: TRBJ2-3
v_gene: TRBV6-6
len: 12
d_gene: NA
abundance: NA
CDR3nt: TGTGCCAGCAGTTACTCTCAAGATACGCAGTATTTT
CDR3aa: CASSYSQDTQYF

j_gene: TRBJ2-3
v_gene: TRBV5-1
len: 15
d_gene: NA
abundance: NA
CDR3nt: TGCGCCAGCAGCTTGGCCGGACACCTCACAGATACGCAGTATTTT
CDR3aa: CASSLAGHLTDTQYF

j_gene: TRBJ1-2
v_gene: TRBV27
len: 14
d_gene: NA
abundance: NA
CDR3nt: TGTGCCAGCAGCCGACCCGAGGGTTTGCGGGGCTACACCTTC
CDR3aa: CASSRPEGLRGYTF

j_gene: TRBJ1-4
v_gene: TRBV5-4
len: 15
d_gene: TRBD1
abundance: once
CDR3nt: TGTGCCAGCAGCCCTCCGGGACAGCCATATGAAAAACTGTTTTTT
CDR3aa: CASSPPGQPYEKLFF

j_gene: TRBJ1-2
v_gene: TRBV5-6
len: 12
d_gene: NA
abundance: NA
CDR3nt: TGTGCCAGCAGCTTAGCTGGGTACGGCTACACCTTC
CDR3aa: CASSLAGYGYTF

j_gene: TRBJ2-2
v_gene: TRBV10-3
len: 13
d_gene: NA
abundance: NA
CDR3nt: TGTGCCATCAGTGAGGAAAACACCGGGGAGCTGTTTTTT
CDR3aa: CAISEENTGELFF

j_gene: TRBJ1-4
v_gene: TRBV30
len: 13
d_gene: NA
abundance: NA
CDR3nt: TGTGCCACCACACAGTTCGGTCGTGAAAAACTGTTTTTT
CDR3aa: CATTQFGREKLFF